This is a list of T cell receptor beta chains from one sample in a study of blood T cell repertoires in COVID-19. Profiled with immunoSEQ multiplex PCR; TCRdb holds only in-frame clones, not every one. This sample has some 180,000 clones, with around nine tenths found just once. The sequenced sample consisted of peripheral blood. These TCRs come from a man aged 55 to 69 with active or convalescent COVID-19. CDR3s include the opening cysteine and the closing phenylalanine or tryptophan. D genes are given only for firm matches. A clone size is listed for some rows: how often the clone was seen (once, few, many), or a class if it is expanded.

>TRBV4-1|NA|TRBD1|TRBJ1-3
TGCGCCAGCAGCCAATTCAGGGGGATCGTCGGAAACACCATATATTTT
CASSQFRGIVGNTIYF
>TRBV5-1|NA|TRBD1|TRBJ1-2
TGCGCCAGCAGCGCGGCCGGGACAGGGGCTCCCTTCCCTTCTAACTATGGCTACACCTTC
CASSAAGTGAPFPSNYGYTF
>TRBV29-1|NA|NA|TRBJ1-3
TGCAGCGTTGTGAGCGAAAACACCATATATTTT
CSVVSENTIYF
>TRBV5-5|NA|NA|TRBJ2-5
TGTGCCAGCAGCTTACAGGGTCAGGAGACCCAGTACTTC
CASSLQGQETQYF
>TRBV4-1|NA|TRBD2|TRBJ2-1
TGCGCCAGCAGCCTCGTACCGGGACTAGCGGGACCCAATGAGCAGTTCTTC
CASSLVPGLAGPNEQFF
>TRBV2|NA|TRBD2|TRBJ2-5
TGTGCCAGCAGCCAAGAGCTAGCGGGGGGGACCCAGTACTTC
CASSQELAGGTQYF
>TRBV12-3/TRBV12-4|NA|NA|TRBJ1-2
TGTGCCAGCAACGGATTGGGCGGCTACACCTTC
CASNGLGGYTF
>TRBV9|NA|TRBD1|TRBJ2-7
TGTGCCAGCAGCGGAGGGACAGGGGGAGGTGAGCAGTACTTC
CASSGGTGGGEQYF
>TRBV4-1|once|NA|TRBJ1-5
TGCGCCAGCAGCCAAGTAATGACAGGAATAACTGTTCAGCCCCAGCATTTT
CASSQVMTGITVQPQHF
>TRBV10-3|NA|NA|TRBJ1-1
TGTGCCATCAGTGAGTCCGGGGGGACGGCTGAAGCGGCTTTCTTT
CAISESGGTAEAAFF
>TRBV6-6|NA|NA|TRBJ2-7
TGTGCCAGCAGTGCCGACGGGGAGCGCGAGCAGTACTTC
CASSADGEREQYF
>TRBV2|NA|NA|TRBJ2-3
TGTGCTAGCAGGGGGGCCAGCAGAGATACGCAGTATTTT
CASRGASRDTQYF
>TRBV5-1|once|NA|TRBJ1-3
TGCGCCAGCAGCTTGAGGAGCTCTGGAAACACCATATATTTT
CASSLRSSGNTIYF
>TRBV6-5|few|TRBD2|TRBJ2-7
TGTGCCAGCAGTTACGGGTCTAGCGGGGGTTCCTACGAGCAGTACTTC
CASSYGSSGGSYEQYF